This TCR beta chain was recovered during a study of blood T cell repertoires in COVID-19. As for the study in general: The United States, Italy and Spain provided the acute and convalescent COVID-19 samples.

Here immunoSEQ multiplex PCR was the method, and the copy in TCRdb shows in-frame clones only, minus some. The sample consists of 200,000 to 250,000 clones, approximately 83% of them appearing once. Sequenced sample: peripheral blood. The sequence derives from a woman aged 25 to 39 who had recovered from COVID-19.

CDR3 region: CASRGGRETEAFF. The CDR3, as DNA: TGTGCCAGCAGGGGGGGGCGGGAAACTGAAGCTTTCTTT. This chain links TRBV6-5 with TRBJ1-1; a possible D gene is TRBD1 (6 bases). This CDR3 region has 13 residues. Germline assignment: CDR1 MNHEY and CDR2 SVGAGI. V shed 6 bases and J shed 5 bases, with 13 bases lying between them.